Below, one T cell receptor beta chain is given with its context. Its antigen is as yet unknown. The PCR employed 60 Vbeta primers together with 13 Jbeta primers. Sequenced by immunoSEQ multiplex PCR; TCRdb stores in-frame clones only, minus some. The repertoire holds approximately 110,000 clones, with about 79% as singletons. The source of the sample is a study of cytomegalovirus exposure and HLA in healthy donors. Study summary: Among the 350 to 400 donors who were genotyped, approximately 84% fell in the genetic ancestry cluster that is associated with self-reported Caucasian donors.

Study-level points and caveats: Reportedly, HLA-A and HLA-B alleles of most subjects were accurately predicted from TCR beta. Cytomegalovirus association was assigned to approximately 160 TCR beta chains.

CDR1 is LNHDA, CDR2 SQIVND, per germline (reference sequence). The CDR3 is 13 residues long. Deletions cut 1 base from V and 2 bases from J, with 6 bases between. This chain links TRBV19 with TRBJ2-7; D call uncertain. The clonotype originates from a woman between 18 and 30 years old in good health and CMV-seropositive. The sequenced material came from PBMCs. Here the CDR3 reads CASSIGLAYEQYF. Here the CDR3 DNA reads TGTGCCAGTAGTATAGGTCTCGCCTACGAGCAGTACTTC.